This note documents a single TCR beta chain sequence. Authors' data handling: Using reference gene primer amplification, nucleated cell counts were estimated. Sequencing used immunoSEQ multiplex PCR; TCRdb keeps in-frame clones, though not all of them. V and J calls and clone size follow that table, whereas D and trimming were derived from the DNA. The data contain about 190,000 clones, 82% of them singletons. Followed longitudinally, the Seattle patients had been enrolled during active infection. This record belongs to a study of blood T cell repertoires in COVID-19. Study background: The United States, Italy and Spain provided the acute and convalescent COVID-19 samples. The analysed material was cDNA or gDNA that came from T cells, B-cell-depleted T cells, or PBMCs.

The TCR was taken from a woman in her fifties or sixties with COVID-19, enrolled during active disease. Sequencing was done on a sample of peripheral blood.

The CDR3 sequence: CASSLGGMNTEAFF. CDR3 coding DNA: TGTGCCAGCAGTTTGGGGGGAATGAACACTGAAGCTTTCTTT. The chain employs TRBV28 and TRBJ1-1; possibly TRBD1 for D (5 bases). Trimming took off 3 bases at V and 0 bases at J, with 8 bases between the two ends. The CDR3 is 14 amino acids. In germline, CDR1 is MDHEN, CDR2 SYDVKM.